This paragraph covers one T cell receptor (beta chain) sequence. Germline CDR1 is LGHDT and CDR2 is YNNKEL (reference sequence). After removal of 4 bases from V and 4 bases from J, the junction contained 4 bases not matched to a gene. CDR3 length: 15 amino acids. The sample originates from a study of blood T cell repertoires in COVID-19. Per the authors' pipeline: Reference gene primers were amplified, and this amplification served to estimate nucleated cell counts. The method was immunoSEQ multiplex PCR; TCRdb's version includes in-frame clones alone and lacks a portion of them. The V and J calls and clone size come from that table; D and trimming were worked out from the DNA. The sample carries 80,000 to 95,000 clones, around 90% recorded once.

The chain couples TRBV3-1 (or the pseudogene TRBV3-2) to TRBJ2-2; 9 bases line up with TRBD2. This TCR was sampled from a man aged 65 to 79 with acute or convalescent COVID-19. What was sequenced was peripheral blood. The CDR3 reads CASSLSGGGTGELFF. DNA of the CDR3: TGTGCCAGCAGCCTTAGCGGGGGCGGCACCGGGGAGCTGTTTTTT.